Following are 25 T cell receptor beta chains from one sample sequenced in a study of beta chain features in type 1 diabetes. What was sequenced were expressed TCRB transcripts, since all of the isolated RNA had been reverse transcribed. Produced via immunoSEQ multiplex PCR; TCRdb's table is partial and in-frame only. Here the sample spans a few hundred thousand clones, about 11% being singletons. The sample comprised central memory CD4+ T cells from blood. The receptors derive from a man between 18 and 35 years old in good health.

This chain uses TRBV6-1 with TRBJ2-1; no clear D. With 7 bases removed from V and 8 bases from J, the gap between germline ends came to 9 bases. Per germline, CDR1 MNHNS and CDR2 SASEGT. CDR3 size: 11 residues. The CDR3 nucleotides read TGTGCCAGCAACGACTGGGATGAGCAGTTCTTC. Protein product: CASNDWDEQFF.

Comment on this clone: A much larger clone is a single base away; this may be a read error. This sequence joins TRBV10-3 and TRBJ2-3; 10 bases map to TRBD1. Germline CDR1 and CDR2: ENHRY and SYGVKD. This CDR3 is 16 amino acids long. J lost 2 bases, V lost 5 bases, and 7 bases had no gene match. The CDR3 reads CAISRQGAGVTDTQYF. CDR3 coding DNA: TGTGCCATCAGTAGACAGGGGGCTGGAGTCACAGATACGCAGTATTTT.

The J gene is TRBJ2-4, the V gene TRBV20-1; D uncertain. Per the germline V gene, CDR1 is DFQATT and CDR2 is SNEGSKA (reference sequence). This CDR3 is built from 11 residues. V lost 7 bases, J lost 0 bases, and 4 bases lay in between. CDR3 loop: CSGLAKNIQYF. The CDR3 nucleotides read TGCAGTGGACTAGCCAAAAACATTCAGTACTTC.

This clone was picked up many times. The rearrangement uses TRBV1 and TRBJ2-5. TRBV1 is noted as a pseudogene. The CDR3 has 14 residues. The CDR3 protein is CTSSQGGKPETQYF. CDR3 in DNA: TGCACCAGCAGCCAAGGGGGGAAACCGGAGACCCAGTACTTC.

This clone was detected only a few times. The chain combines TRBV4-2 with TRBJ2-3; perhaps TRBD2 as D (5 bases). The CDR3 is 15 amino acids. V was trimmed by 0 bases and J by 1 base, leaving 8 bases between them. Germline V gene data show CDR1 as LGHNA and CDR2 as YNFKEQ. The CDR3 spells CASSQEGDGTDTQYF. The CDR3 DNA sequence: TGTGCCAGCAGCCAAGAGGGAGACGGCACAGATACGCAGTATTTT.

V usage is TRBV7-8 and J usage is TRBJ1-6; D perhaps matches TRBD1 (5 bases). The ends were cut back, 5 bases at V and 8 bases at J, with 13 bases in the middle. The CDR3 is 14 amino acids. Germline CDR1 and CDR2: SGHVS and FQNEAQ. The CDR3 is CASSVGTADSPLHF. DNA of the CDR3: TGTGCCAGCAGCGTTGGGACTGCGGATTCACCCCTCCACTTT.

The gene calls are TRBV9 and TRBJ2-1, with 10 bases that match TRBD2. Germline CDR1 reads SGDLS; CDR2 reads YYNGEE. After removal of 6 bases from V and 2 bases from J, the junction contained 5 bases not matched to a gene. The CDR3 is 15 residues long. CDR3 sequence (DNA): TGTGCCAGCACTGGGGGACTAGCGCCCTACAATGAGCAGTTCTTC. Protein product: CASTGGLAPYNEQFF. The whole variable domain, filled in from reference TRBV9 and TRBJ2-1, reads DSGVTQTPKHLITATGQRVTLRCSPRSGDLSVYWYQQSLDQGLQFLIQYYNGEERAKGNILERFSAQQFPDLHSELNLSSLELGDSALYFCASTGGLAPYNEQFFGPGTRLTVL.

On this clone: The sample has other DNA sequences that encode this CDR3 too. V and J are TRBV29-1 and TRBJ2-7, with D possibly TRBD1 on 5 matching bases. V lost 4 bases, J lost 5 bases, and 9 bases lay in between. In germline, CDR1 is SQVTM, CDR2 ANQGSEA. The CDR3 covers 11 residues. CDR3 loop: CSVVRRDEQYF. The DNA of the CDR3 is TGCAGCGTTGTGCGCAGGGACGAGCAGTACTTC.

This clone has more than one count but fewer than ten. The chain joins TRBV7-3 to TRBJ2-1; 10 positions match TRBD2. This CDR3 is 14 amino acids long. The J segment lost 9 bases and the V segment lost 5 bases, leaving 7 bases of the junction unmatched. Germline V lookup: CDR1 SGHTA, CDR2 FQGTGA. This CDR3 reads CASSPGLAKPEQFF. CDR3 sequence (DNA): TGTGCCAGCAGCCCGGGACTAGCGAAGCCTGAGCAGTTCTTC.

There are a few counts of this clone. This sequence joins TRBV7-2 and TRBJ2-7; unclear D gene. CDR3 length equals 14 residues. V was trimmed by 3 bases and J by 3 bases, leaving 12 bases between them. Germline loops: CDR1 SGHTA, CDR2 FQGNSA. The CDR3 bases are TGTGCCAGCAGCTTTGACCTGGATTACTACGAGCAGTACTTC. It is translated as CASSFDLDYYEQYF.

This clone was found a few times. The chain combines TRBV29-1 with TRBJ2-7; 9 bases agree with TRBD1. Germline V gene sequence: CDR1 SQVTM, CDR2 ANQGSEA. CDR3 length equals 12 residues. V dropped 8 bases and J dropped 4; count of bases not matched to a gene: 6. The CDR3, as DNA: TGCAGCACCCGGGACAGGGAATACGAGCAGTACTTC. It codes for CSTRDREYEQYF.

The chain uses TRBV29-1 and TRBJ2-5; 8 bases align to TRBD1. The J call is in doubt because the DNA end fits TRBJ2-7 better. This CDR3 has 13 amino acids. The germline V gene encodes CDR1 SQVTM and CDR2 ANQGSEA. The CDR3 bases are TGCAGCGTTTCAGGGGACAGGACCTACGAGCAGTACTTC. Protein sequence: CSVSGDRTYEQYF.

This clone was seen more than once but under ten times. The gene calls are TRBV28 and TRBJ2-7; no clear D gene. The CDR3 sequence is 12 residues long. Trimming left V 3 bases short and J 2 bases short, with 5 bases between. Per the germline V gene, CDR1 is MDHEN and CDR2 is SYDVKM. The CDR3 here is CASSFTPYEQYF. CDR3 in DNA: TGTGCCAGCAGTTTCACCCCCTACGAGCAGTACTTC.

This clone is a singleton in its sample. V and J are TRBV5-8 and TRBJ2-5; 7 bases line up with TRBD1. V shed 4 bases, J shed 3 bases, and the junction held 6 bases outside the gene matches. The CDR3 loop spans 14 amino acids. Germline CDR1 and CDR2: SGHTS and YDEGEE. The CDR3 DNA sequence: TGTGCCAGCAGCCAGGGGACAGCTGAAGAGACCCAGTACTTC. Translating it yields CASSQGTAEETQYF.

This clone was detected a few times. This rearrangement joins TRBV10-3 to TRBJ1-1; D is possibly TRBD1 (5 bases). V was trimmed by 0 bases and J by 7 bases, leaving 18 bases between them. The CDR3 is 16 amino acids. Germline CDR1 ENHRY, CDR2 SYGVKD. The CDR3 DNA sequence: TGTGCCATCAGTGAGTCGAGCCAGGGAGCTGGGGGTGAAGCTTTCTTT. This gives the protein CAISESSQGAGGEAFF.

This chain uses TRBV11-2 with TRBJ2-7, with D possibly matching TRBD2 (6 bases). The CDR3 is 18 amino acids. CDR1 SGHAT and CDR2 FQNNGV come from the germline V gene. V was pared by 5 bases and J by 3 bases, with 26 bases between. Here the CDR3 DNA reads TGTGCCAGCAGCCCGGCTCGTTCGGGAGCCGGTGAGCTCTACGAGCAGTACTTC. It specifies CASSPARSGAGELYEQYF.

The chain joins TRBV1 to TRBJ2-3; TRBD2, the table's D call, lacks a check against the DNA. TRBV1 is a pseudogene segment. The CDR3 extends over 16 amino acids. The CDR3, as DNA: TGCACCAGCAGCCAAGGCCCGGCGGGGAGCACAGATACGCAGTATTTT. Protein sequence: CTSSQGPAGSTDTQYF.

The table lists this clone with a few counts. J is TRBJ2-1 and V is TRBV29-1; TRBD2 aligns across 10 bases. The V segment lost 5 bases and the J segment 1 base; nucleotides outside the gene matches: 5. This CDR3 contains 15 residues. Germline V gives CDR1 SQVTM, CDR2 ANQGSEA. As DNA, the CDR3 is TGCAGCGTTCTAGCGGGAGTCCAATCCTACAATGAGCAGTTCTTC. Translating it yields CSVLAGVQSYNEQFF.

V gene TRBV7-9 combines with J gene TRBJ1-2, with TRBD1 as a possible D gene (6 bases). CDR1 and CDR2 (germline): SEHNR, FQNEAQ (reference sequence). The ends were cut back, 4 bases at V and 4 bases at J, with 13 bases in the middle. CDR3 length equals 14 residues. CDR3 bases: TGTGCCAGCAGCTCGACAACAGGGAGCTATGGCTACACCTTC. Translating gives CASSSTTGSYGYTF.

J is TRBJ1-5 and V is TRBV4-2; 7 positions match TRBD1. This CDR3 is built from 15 residues. The junction had 9 bases not matched to a gene; V was cut back by 3 bases and J by 7 bases. Germline assignment: CDR1 LGHNA and CDR2 YNFKEQ. CDR3 bases: TGTGCCAGCAGCCACGGACAGGCTGTGGGACAGCCCCAGCATTTT. It is translated as CASSHGQAVGQPQHF.

This clone was seen repeatedly, ten times or more. This chain joins TRBV29-1 and TRBJ2-1, with D unresolved. The germline V gene encodes CDR1 SQVTM and CDR2 ANQGSEA. This CDR3 region has 13 residues. This chain's CDR3 is CSGTPNLYNEQFF. In nucleotides, the CDR3 is TGCTCTGGAACGCCCAACCTCTACAATGAGCAGTTCTTC.

This clone came up many times. The chain couples TRBV7-9 to TRBJ2-5, with unresolved D. This CDR3 has 11 amino acids. V shed 10 bases and J shed 5 bases, with 11 bases lying between them. From germline, CDR1 is SEHNR and CDR2 FQNEAQ (reference sequence). The chain's CDR3 is CATQRSETQYF. DNA for the CDR3: TGTGCCACGCAAAGGTCGGAGACCCAGTACTTC.

This clone has a handful of counts. Other DNA sequences of this sample code for an identical CDR3. As DNA, the CDR3 is TGCAGCGTCAGACAGGGGGCAGGAGAGACCCAGTACTTC. Its protein product is CSVRQGAGETQYF. The chain is built from TRBV29-1 and TRBJ2-5, with TRBD1 matching over 10 bases. In germline, CDR1 is SQVTM, CDR2 ANQGSEA. With V trimmed by 6 bases and J by 4 bases, 5 bases remained unmatched. This CDR3 contains 13 residues.

The chain joins TRBV13 to TRBJ1-1, with 7 nucleotides matching TRBD1. From germline, CDR1 is PRHDT and CDR2 FYEKMQ (reference sequence). The V and J ends lost 3 bases and 5 bases, in that order; junction bases with no gene match: 3. This CDR3 is built from 13 residues. In DNA form, the CDR3 reads TGTGCCAGCAGCTTGACAGGGCCGACTGAAGCTTTCTTT. This encodes CASSLTGPTEAFF.

This clone was counted ten times or more. The V call is TRBV5-1, the J call TRBJ2-1; 9 nucleotides align to TRBD1. Trimming at V came to 3 bases and at J to 7 bases, leaving 2 bases not matched to a gene. The CDR3 spans 13 residues. Germline loops: CDR1 SGHRS, CDR2 YFSETQ. The CDR3: CASSYGQGNEQFF. In DNA, the CDR3 is TGCGCCAGCAGCTACGGACAGGGGAATGAGCAGTTCTTC. Filled out from reference TRBV5-1 and TRBJ2-1, the complete variable domain reads KAGVTQTPRYLIKTRGQQVTLSCSPISGHRSVSWYQQTPGQGLQFLFEYFSETQRNKGNFPGRFSGRQFSNSRSEMNVSTLELGDSALYLCASSYGQGNEQFFGPGTRLTVL.